This T cell receptor beta chain was sequenced for a study of CD8 T cells in Susac syndrome. Random-hexamer reverse transcription was applied to about 0.45 to 1 ug RNA. MiXCR was run by TCRdb on the immunoSEQ multiplex PCR reads, yielding one entry per CDR3 protein. Here the sample spans about 140,000 distinct CDR3 sequences, more than 85% being singletons. Patients with Susac syndrome fulfilled recently defined diagnostic criteria for definite or probable disease. The receptor's source is a human donor with Susac syndrome. The sequencing input was CD4+ T cells from PBMCs.

CDR3 sequence: CSASGFRRGSSYEQYF. For the CDR3, the DNA is TGCAGTGCTAGTGGGTTCCGCCGGGGCTCGTCCTACGAGCAGTACTTC. The chain combines TRBV20-1 with TRBJ2-7; either TRBD1 or TRBD2 may supply D (5 bases each). Germline values: CDR1 DFQATT, CDR2 SNEGSKA (reference sequence). This CDR3 is built from 16 residues. V was clipped by 3 bases and J by 1 base, with 19 bases between them.